This T cell receptor (beta chain) was identified during a study of blood T cell repertoires in COVID-19 (dated by TCRdb to about 2020). About the full investigation: Samples covering the acute and convalescent phases of COVID-19 were provided by collaborators in the United States, Italy and Spain. The prospective study material was composed of cDNA or gDNA derived from T cells, B-cell-depleted T cells, or PBMCs. Deeply sampled blood TCRbeta repertoires from subjects exposed to, actively infected with, or recovered from COVID-19 were included in the dataset. A freely available public database, intended as a resource for researchers studying the immune response to SARS-CoV-2, is where the repertoires were released. The samples were drawn from two sources: the first 160 participants of the ongoing ImmuneRACE study, and 1,200 or so subjects contributed by 6 global collaborators. A de-identified subject ID, COVID-19 status, age in years and sex were almost always included in the sample metadata. Where HLA class I and class II types were available, the types were taken from metadata supplied by the sample provider, not from assay-based typing.

Overall study outcomes, separate from this receptor: Clinical and demographic metadata were provided uncurated, with the amount varying by source and participant.

In the germline V gene (reference sequence), CDR1 corresponds to LNHDA and CDR2 to SQIVND. Trimming removed 7 bases from V and 2 bases from J; the gene matches leave 14 bases unexplained. The CDR3 spans 17 residues, from the cysteine through the phenylalanine. CDR3 DNA only is kept here, 51 bases in frame from base 1. TCRbeta CDR3 regions were amplified from genomic DNA using the immunoSEQ Assay, a bias-controlled multiplex PCR. Regarding the original processing steps: The number of nucleated cells in each sample was estimated from the amplification of reference gene primers within the assay. To quantify the absolute abundance of each unique TCRbeta CDR3 rearrangement, sequence reads were collapsed and filtered. For each sample, productive Simpson clonality was calculated by taking the square root of Simpson's diversity index across productive rearrangements. TCRdb retrieved this table from immuneACCESS and kept in-frame rearrangements only. Not all clones are present; in checked studies, unresolved V genes account for under half, and no reason is known for the remainder. V, J and clone size derive from that table, while D and trimming were established from the DNA sequence. This sample gives over 120,000 clones in total; roughly 80% of them show up just once. The ten largest clones represent around 3% of the sample.

As to this clone: It lacks a known antigen. No base-level quality is on record; no much larger clone is a single base apart.

Each collaborating institution followed its own protocols to collect whole blood in K2EDTA tubes. For TCRbeta analysis, collaborator samples were shipped as frozen whole blood, as isolated PBMCs, or as DNA extracted from either sample type. The rearrangement joined TRBV19 to TRBJ1-1; TRBD1 fits 9 bases in the junction. Specimen: peripheral blood. The sequence came from a woman aged 80 or older with acute or convalescent COVID-19. The CDR3 has the sequence CASTKGFGTGSNTEAFF. Here is the DNA: TGTGCCAGTACCAAAGGTTTCGGGACAGGGAGCAACACTGAAGCTTTCTTT.